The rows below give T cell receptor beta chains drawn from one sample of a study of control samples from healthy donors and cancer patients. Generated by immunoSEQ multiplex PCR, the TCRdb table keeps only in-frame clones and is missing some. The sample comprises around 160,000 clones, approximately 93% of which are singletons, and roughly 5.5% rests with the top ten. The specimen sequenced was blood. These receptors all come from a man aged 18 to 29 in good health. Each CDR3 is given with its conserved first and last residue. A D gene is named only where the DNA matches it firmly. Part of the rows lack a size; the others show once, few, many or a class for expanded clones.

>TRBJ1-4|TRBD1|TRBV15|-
CATSSGQGKSEKLFF
TGTGCCACCAGCAGCGGACAGGGAAAGTCTGAAAAACTGTTTTTT
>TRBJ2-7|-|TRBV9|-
CASSVGRDQGYEQYF
TGTGCCAGCAGCGTAGGGCGAGACCAGGGATACGAGCAGTACTTC
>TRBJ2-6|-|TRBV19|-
CATAALAGANVLTF
TGTGCCACGGCGGCCTTGGCTGGGGCCAACGTCCTGACTTTC
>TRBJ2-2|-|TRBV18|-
CASSPQRQIAGGELFF
TGTGCCAGCTCACCACAACGACAGATTGCCGGCGGGGAGCTGTTTTTT
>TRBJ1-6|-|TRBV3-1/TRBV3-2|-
CASSQSGTSPLHF
TGTGCCAGCAGCCAGTCGGGTACCTCACCCCTCCACTTT
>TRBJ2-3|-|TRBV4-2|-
CASSQAQTSGDTQYF
TGTGCCAGCAGCCAAGCCCAGACGTCAGGGGATACGCAGTATTTT
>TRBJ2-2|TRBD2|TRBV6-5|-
CASSWEGGSNTGELFF
TGTGCCAGCAGTTGGGAGGGCGGATCGAACACCGGGGAGCTGTTTTTT
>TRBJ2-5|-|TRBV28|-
CASSLLDYQETQYF
TGTGCCAGCAGTCTCCTGGACTACCAAGAGACCCAGTACTTC
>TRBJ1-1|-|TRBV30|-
CAQGRSGALNTEAFF
TGTGCCCAAGGAAGGAGCGGTGCTCTGAACACTGAAGCTTTCTTT
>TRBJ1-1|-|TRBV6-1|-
CASSDKSAMATEAFF
TGTGCCAGCAGTGATAAGTCCGCGATGGCCACTGAAGCTTTCTTT
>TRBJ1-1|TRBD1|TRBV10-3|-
CAISESRTGVGVNTEAFF
TGTGCCATCAGTGAGTCGCGGACAGGGGTTGGAGTGAACACTGAAGCTTTCTTT
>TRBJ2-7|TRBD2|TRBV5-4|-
CAAGREGLREQYF
TGTGCCGCGGGGCGGGAGGGCCTGCGCGAGCAGTACTTC
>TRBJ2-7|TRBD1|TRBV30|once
CAWSPFGRGLFYEQYF
TGTGCCTGGAGCCCCTTTGGCAGGGGGCTTTTCTACGAGCAGTACTTC
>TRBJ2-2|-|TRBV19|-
CASMSVAGTGELFF
TGTGCCAGTATGTCGGTAGCCGGGACCGGGGAGCTGTTTTTT
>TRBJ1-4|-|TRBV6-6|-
CASKAANEKLFF
TGTGCCAGCAAGGCAGCTAATGAAAAACTGTTTTTT
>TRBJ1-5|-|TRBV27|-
CASRQGLGNQPQHF
TGTGCCAGCAGACAGGGTTTGGGCAATCAGCCCCAGCATTTT
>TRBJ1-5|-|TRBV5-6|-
CASSLGDQPQHF
TGTGCCAGCAGCTTAGGAGATCAGCCCCAGCATTTT
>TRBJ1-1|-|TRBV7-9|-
CASSNTAEAFF
TGTGCCAGCAGCAATACAGCCGAAGCTTTCTTT
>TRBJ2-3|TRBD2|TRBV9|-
CASSVGAGGVADTQYF
TGTGCCAGCAGCGTAGGAGCGGGAGGGGTGGCCGATACGCAGTATTTT
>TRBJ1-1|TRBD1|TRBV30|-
CAWRRGLRKSEAFF
TGTGCCTGGAGGAGGGGGCTGCGGAAGAGTGAAGCTTTCTTT
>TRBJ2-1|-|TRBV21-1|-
CASSKGKRLAFSYNEQFF
TGTGCCAGCAGCAAAGGGAAGAGACTAGCCTTCTCCTACAATGAGCAGTTCTTC
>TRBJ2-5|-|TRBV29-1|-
CSVVGISETQYF
TGCAGCGTTGTCGGGATATCGGAGACCCAGTACTTC
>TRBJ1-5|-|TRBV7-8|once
CASSLGWGDQPQHF
TGTGCCAGCAGCTTAGGGTGGGGGGATCAGCCCCAGCATTTT
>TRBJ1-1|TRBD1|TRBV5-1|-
CASRTGGGYTEAFF
TGCGCCAGCAGGACAGGGGGTGGGTACACTGAAGCTTTCTTT
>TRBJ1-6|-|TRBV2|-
CASRDQGDAKGLHF
TGTGCCAGCAGGGACCAAGGGGACGCGAAGGGCCTCCACTTT
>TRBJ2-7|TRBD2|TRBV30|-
CACTSGFSYEQYF
TGTGCCTGCACTAGCGGCTTTTCCTACGAGCAGTACTTC
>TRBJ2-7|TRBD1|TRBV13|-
CASSIGQGSYEQYF
TGTGCCAGCAGCATTGGACAGGGATCCTACGAGCAGTACTTC
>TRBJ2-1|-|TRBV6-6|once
CASSWIESSYNEQFF
TGTGCCAGCAGTTGGATAGAGAGCTCCTACAATGAGCAGTTCTTC
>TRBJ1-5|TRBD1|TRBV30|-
CAWSDRYEPQHF
TGTGCCTGGTCGGACAGGTACGAGCCCCAGCATTTT
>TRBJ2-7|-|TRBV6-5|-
CASRKGGLREQYF
TGTGCCAGCAGGAAGGGCGGACTGAGGGAGCAGTACTTC
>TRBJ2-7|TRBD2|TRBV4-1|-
CASSLRTSGSYEQYF
TGCGCCAGCAGCCTTCGAACTAGCGGGAGCTACGAGCAGTACTTC
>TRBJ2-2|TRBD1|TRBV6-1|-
CASSGTGGLVAGELFF
TGTGCCAGCAGTGGGACAGGGGGGTTAGTCGCCGGGGAGCTGTTTTTT
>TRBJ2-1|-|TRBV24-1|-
CATSDRSYNEQFF
TGTGCCACCAGTGATCGCAGCTACAATGAGCAGTTCTTC
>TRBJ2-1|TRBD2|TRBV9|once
CASSANLGGYNEQFF
TGTGCCAGCAGCGCAAATCTGGGGGGGTACAATGAGCAGTTCTTC
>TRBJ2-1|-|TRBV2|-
CASSSRDYNEQFF
TGTGCCAGCAGCTCAAGGGACTACAATGAGCAGTTCTTC
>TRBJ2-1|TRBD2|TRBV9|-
CASSEGLAGTVYEQFF
TGTGCCAGCAGCGAGGGACTAGCGGGTACTGTCTATGAGCAGTTCTTC
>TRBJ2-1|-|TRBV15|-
CATSRGGGGSNEQFF
TGTGCCACCAGCAGAGGGGGTGGAGGGAGCAATGAGCAGTTCTTC
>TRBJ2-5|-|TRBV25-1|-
CASSGTVRQETQYF
TGTGCCAGCAGTGGGACAGTTCGGCAAGAGACCCAGTACTTC
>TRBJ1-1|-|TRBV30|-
CAWSGQATEAFF
TGTGCCTGGAGTGGACAAGCTACTGAAGCTTTCTTT
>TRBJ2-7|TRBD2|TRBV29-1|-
CSVLAASSYEQYF
TGCAGCGTTCTAGCGGCTTCATCCTACGAGCAGTACTTC
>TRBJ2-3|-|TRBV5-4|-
CASSLVGFLADTQYF
TGTGCCAGCAGCTTGGTAGGGTTTTTAGCAGATACGCAGTATTTT
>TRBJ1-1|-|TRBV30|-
CAWSVGRSNTEAFF
TGTGCCTGGAGTGTTGGGAGGTCGAACACTGAAGCTTTCTTT
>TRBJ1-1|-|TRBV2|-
CASSEVGPTNTEAFF
TGTGCCAGCAGTGAAGTTGGCCCCACAAACACTGAAGCTTTCTTT
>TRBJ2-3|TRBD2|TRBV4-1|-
CASKRLAGDTSTDTQYF
TGCGCCAGCAAGAGACTAGCGGGAGATACCAGCACAGATACGCAGTATTTT
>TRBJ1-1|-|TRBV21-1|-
CASSRDRGLNTEAFF
TGTGCCAGCAGCCGGGACAGGGGATTGAACACTGAAGCTTTCTTT
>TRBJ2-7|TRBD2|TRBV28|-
CASSLLGGPNEQYF
TGTGCCAGCAGTTTACTGGGAGGGCCCAACGAGCAGTACTTC
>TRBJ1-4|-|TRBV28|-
CASSFVATNEKLFF
TGTGCCAGCAGTTTCGTTGCAACTAATGAAAAACTGTTTTTT
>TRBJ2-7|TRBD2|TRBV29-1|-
CSVWTSGGTVYEQYF
TGCAGCGTTTGGACTAGCGGGGGGACAGTCTACGAGCAGTACTTC
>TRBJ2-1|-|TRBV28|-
CASSSTRGAFYNEQFF
TGTGCCAGCAGTAGTACCAGGGGGGCTTTTTACAATGAGCAGTTCTTC
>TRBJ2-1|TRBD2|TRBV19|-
CASSMTSGVNYNEQFF
TGTGCCAGTAGTATGACTAGCGGGGTCAATTACAATGAGCAGTTCTTC
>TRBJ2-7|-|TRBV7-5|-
CASRTSVLAYEQYF
TGTGCCAGCCGTACTAGCGTCTTGGCTTACGAGCAGTACTTC
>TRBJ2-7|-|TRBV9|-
CASSPYAQVRVYEQYF
TGTGCCAGCAGCCCCTACGCCCAGGTGAGGGTTTACGAGCAGTACTTC
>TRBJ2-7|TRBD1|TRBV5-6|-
CASSYGQGPYEQYF
TGTGCCAGCAGCTACGGACAGGGCCCCTACGAGCAGTACTTC
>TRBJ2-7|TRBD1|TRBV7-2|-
CASSLEAGRGNEQYF
TGTGCCAGCAGCTTAGAAGCCGGCAGGGGGAACGAGCAGTACTTC